A selection of T cell receptor beta chains follows, all from one sample in a study of blood T cell repertoires in COVID-19. TCRdb's copy holds only in-frame clones and misses some; the assay was immunoSEQ multiplex PCR. The table includes about 190,000 clones, roughly four fifths detected once. The sequenced material came from peripheral blood. All receptors come from a woman aged 40 to 50 with acute or convalescent COVID-19. Both conserved end residues are trimmed from each CDR3.

>TRBV7-8|TRBJ2-7
ASSLLALNYEQY
>TRBV29-1|TRBJ2-3
SVRQGGTDTQY
>TRBV11-2|TRBJ1-1
ASSSRGGTAF
>TRBV11-1|TRBJ2-1
ASRPGLAITYNEQF
>TRBV6-5|TRBJ1-1
ASSHRPQGSTEAF
>TRBV5-1|TRBJ2-1
ASSPQALLASGSGEQF
>TRBV7-2|TRBJ2-7
ASSLGTGPYEQY
>TRBV28|TRBJ2-1
ASSSGTGGRDEQF
>TRBV5-1|TRBJ2-7
ASSDTYEQY
>TRBV7-9|TRBJ2-7
ASSLALGLTYEQY
>TRBV27|TRBJ1-5
ASRGRGAASNQPQH
>TRBV2|TRBJ2-1
ASSPNSGGGGEQF
>TRBV6-1|TRBJ2-2
ASSEEEGGTGELF
>TRBV7-8|TRBJ2-1
ASNPRGSSYNEQF
>TRBV6-5|TRBJ2-1
ASSFSGSNEQF
>TRBV12-3/TRBV12-4|TRBJ1-1
ASRYRNTEAF
>TRBV7-8|TRBJ1-6
ASSLAGQGGSPLH
>TRBV7-8|TRBJ2-3
ASSLVTPSTDTQY
>TRBV29-1|TRBJ1-1
SVVAQGIAEAF
>TRBV5-1|TRBJ2-3
ASSFSRLAVGDTQY
>TRBV10-3|TRBJ1-5
AISEIPTKTARHQPQH
>TRBV19|TRBJ1-6
ASSSRTGANSPLH
>TRBV5-6|TRBJ2-7
ASSLGGYEQY
>TRBV7-9|TRBJ1-4
ASSPWGQGNEKLF
>TRBV2|TRBJ1-3
ASSAGTGRENTIY
>TRBV2|TRBJ2-2
ASSTSGGSYGELF
>TRBV6-4|TRBJ1-6
ASSWTGQGGNSPLH
>TRBV5-5|TRBJ1-3
ASSLIWSSGNTIY
>TRBV2|TRBJ1-5
ASSEAGNSNQPQH
>TRBV16|TRBJ2-5
ASSLKETQY
>TRBV28|TRBJ1-1
ASSPWPGLTRAAEAF
>TRBV27|TRBJ1-3
ASSLSGGRHTIY
>TRBV30|TRBJ1-3
AWSLSSGNTIY
>TRBV28|TRBJ2-3
ASSSEVSRGGLTDTQY
>TRBV5-1|TRBJ2-5
ASSLGAVSLQETQY
>TRBV5-1|TRBJ2-5
ASTIGGGETQY
>TRBV18|TRBJ1-2
ASSQTPNYGYT
>TRBV11-2|TRBJ1-2
ASSLGASGPGYT
>TRBV7-9|TRBJ2-4
ASSLAQGTEVNIQY
>TRBV3-1/TRBV3-2|TRBJ2-1
ASSQVHTSGTNEQF
>TRBV10-1|TRBJ1-1
ARGGVMNTEAF
>TRBV28|TRBJ1-2
ASSQGRTGDYGYT
>TRBV2|TRBJ2-1
ASSSKDRVVNEQF
>TRBV5-1|TRBJ2-1
ASSTPANNEQF
>TRBV18|TRBJ2-1
ASSPRDRPF
>TRBV7-9|TRBJ1-1
ASRKGGLEAF
>TRBV19|TRBJ2-1
ASSSGGYNEQF
>TRBV18|TRBJ1-1
ASSPRDTNTEAF
>TRBV7-9|TRBJ1-4
ASSPDWTNEKLF
>TRBV2|TRBJ2-5
ASRWGPGTSGRGRETQY
>TRBV29-1|TRBJ2-7
SVEDRGDGRVEQY
>TRBV18|TRBJ2-1
ASSRPSGRNNEQF
>TRBV12-3/TRBV12-4|TRBJ2-1
ASRDRDHEQF